Sequencing of this T cell receptor (beta chain) was carried out in a study of Ad26.COV2.S vaccination and SARS-CoV-2 variants. CDR1 is SQVTM, CDR2 ANQGSEA, per germline. Deletions cut 0 bases from V and 4 bases from J, with 9 bases between. The length of the CDR3 is 13 residues. Treatment here: 15 to 20 received Ad26.COV2.S at low or high dose, single or two shots; 5 received placebo; per-sample allocation not given. Sampling took place 63 days after the first vaccine or placebo injection. TCRdb keeps only in-frame clones here, not all; method: immunoSEQ multiplex PCR. The sample has about 350,000 clones, 88% seen once; the top ten hold approximately 5.9%.

V usage is TRBV29-1 and J usage is TRBJ1-2; unclear D gene. This sample comprised peripheral blood, obtained in a trial of Ad26.COV2.S vaccine versus placebo. This TCR was recovered from a person aged 18-60 years who received the Ad26.COV2.S COVID-19 vaccine or a placebo. Here the CDR3 reads CSVEDPVPYGYTF. The CDR3 DNA sequence: TGCAGCGTTGAAGATCCGGTACCCTATGGCTACACCTTC.